The 28 T cell receptor beta chains below come from one sample, sequenced in a study of Graves' ophthalmopathy and Graves' hyperthyroidism. The authors amplified TCR beta CDR3 regions, and they did so from RNA transcripts for repertoire sequencing. Second-round multiplex PCR came after a first-round RT-PCR that employed HTBI primers. TCRdb reprocessed the multiplex PCR reads with MiXCR, giving one entry per CDR3 protein. The top ten hold 44% of the sample, which has 650,000 to 900,000 distinct CDR3 sequences, 40% seen once. Sequencing used peripheral blood. The receptors here all came from an adult man with Graves' ophthalmopathy.

This clonotype was counted many times. This chain uses TRBV29-1 with TRBJ1-6, with no clear D. The CDR3 is made up of 11 amino acids. V lost 8 bases and J lost 7, with 9 bases in between. Germline V gene data show CDR1 as SQVTM and CDR2 as ANQGSEA. CDR3 protein: CSLTWNSPLHF. Here the CDR3 DNA reads TGCAGCTTGACGTGGAATTCACCCCTCCACTTT. Using reference TRBV29-1 and TRBJ1-6 for the parts outside the CDR3, the full variable domain is SAVISQKPSRDICQRGTSLTIQCQVDSQVTMMFWYRQQPGQSLTLIATANQGSEATYESGFVIDKFPISRPNLTFSTLTVSNMSPEDSSIYLCSLTWNSPLHFGNGTRLTVT.

The chain recombines TRBV10-3 with TRBJ2-3; 11 nucleotides agree with TRBD2. V was clipped by 5 bases and J by 0 bases; unmatched bases: 4. CDR3 length: 16 amino acids. Germline V CDR1 and CDR2: ENHRY, SYGVKD. The CDR3 loop is CAISTSGGQSTDTQYF. For the CDR3, the DNA is TGTGCCATCAGTACTAGCGGGGGCCAAAGCACAGATACGCAGTATTTT.

The V call is TRBV10-3, the J call TRBJ2-5, with D perhaps TRBD1 (5 bases). From germline, CDR1 is ENHRY and CDR2 SYGVKD. V was cut by 0 bases and J by 8 bases, with 16 bases left in between. This CDR3 contains 15 residues. The chain's CDR3 is CAISESSMVGETQYF. The CDR3 coding sequence is TGTGCCATCAGTGAGTCATCGATGGTAGGGGAAACCCAGTACTTC.

Many counts were recorded for this clonotype. This sequence joins TRBV24-1 and TRBJ2-7; D is unclear. The V gene's germline CDR1 is KGHDR and CDR2 SFDVKD. The CDR3 extends over 12 amino acids. Trimming stripped 2 bases from V and 8 bases from J, with 9 bases between. The CDR3 spells CATSDYGRKQYF. CDR3 DNA sequence: TGTGCCACCAGTGATTACGGGCGAAAGCAGTACTTC.

To note about this clonotype: Just one base apart from a much larger clone, this may be a read error. The V gene is TRBV20-1, the J gene TRBJ2-5, with a possible D match to TRBD2 (6 bases). The CDR3 totals 13 residues. Trimming removed 6 bases from V and 7 bases from J, with 18 bases in between. Germline V gene lookup returns CDR1 DFQATT and CDR2 SNEGSKA (reference sequence). The CDR3 spells CSAVAGGKGTQYF. DNA of the CDR3: TGCAGTGCAGTGGCGGGCGGGAAAGGGACCCAGTACTTC.

This clonotype was seen ten or more times. This chain uses TRBV25-1 with TRBJ2-7; 8 nucleotides align to TRBD1. The V and J ends lost 2 bases and 1 base, in that order; junction bases with no gene match: 1. The CDR3 spans 14 residues. Germline V gene sequence: CDR1 MGHDK, CDR2 SYGVNS. The CDR3 loop reads CASSERTGSYEQYF. Here the CDR3 DNA reads TGTGCCAGCAGTGAACGGACAGGGTCCTACGAGCAGTACTTC.

This clonotype was recorded many times. The chain joins TRBV19 to TRBJ2-5, with D perhaps TRBD1 (6 bases). The CDR3 loop spans 15 amino acids. V was clipped by 5 bases and J by 5 bases, with 18 bases between them. Germline-derived CDR1 and CDR2 are LNHDA and SQIVND (reference sequence). The CDR3 DNA sequence: TGTGCCAGTAGTGGGGGCCGGATCTTGGACGAGACCCAGTACTTC. Its protein product is CASSGGRILDETQYF.

The chain employs TRBV7-9 and TRBJ2-2, with 8 bases identical to TRBD2. The CDR3 has 18 amino acids. CDR1 is SEHNR, CDR2 FQNEAQ, per germline (reference sequence). V trimming: 5 bases; J trimming: 4 bases; junction bases outside the gene matches: 15. The CDR3 sequence: CASSQALAAGDTTGELFF. CDR3 coding DNA: TGTGCCAGCAGCCAAGCGTTGGCAGCGGGGGATACCACCGGGGAGCTGTTTTTT. The full variable domain, in which reference TRBV7-9 and TRBJ2-2 provide the parts outside the CDR3, is DTGVSQNPRHKITKRGQNVTFRCDPISEHNRLYWYRQTLGQGPEFLTYFQNEAQLEKSRLLSDRFSAERPKGSFSTLEIQRTEQGDSAMYLCASSQALAAGDTTGELFFGEGSRLTVL.

The rearrangement joins TRBV7-6 to TRBJ2-2; a possible D gene is TRBD1 (6 bases). There are 15 residues in the CDR3. Germline V gene sequence: CDR1 SGHVS, CDR2 FNYEAQ. Between the trimmed V and J ends, which lost 6 bases and 5 bases, there was a span of 16 bases. Here the CDR3 DNA reads TGTGCCAGCAGTACCACAGGGAAGGGGACCGGGGAGCTGTTTTTT. It is translated as CASSTTGKGTGELFF.

For this clonotype: The missing conserved phenylalanine or tryptophan at the end of this CDR3 makes a read error likely. The V gene is TRBV20-1, the J gene TRBJ2-5; D remains ambiguous. The CDR3 spans 13 residues. V shed 1 base and J shed 4 bases, with 10 bases lying between them. Germline CDR1 is DFQATT and CDR2 is SNEGSKA (reference sequence). CDR3 nucleotides: TGCAGTGCTAGAGGAAGCAAGGGAGAGACCCAGTACGTC. The encoded protein is CSARGSKGETQYV.

This clonotype was detected many times. V usage is TRBV7-9 and J usage is TRBJ1-2; a weak D match, TRBD1 (6 bases). Germline loops: CDR1 SEHNR, CDR2 FQNEAQ (reference sequence). The length of the CDR3 is 15 residues. The V and J ends lost 6 bases and 6 bases respectively, with 20 bases between them. The CDR3 is CASRWTLQGRDGYTF. DNA of the CDR3: TGTGCCAGCAGGTGGACCTTACAGGGCCGAGATGGCTACACCTTC. The entire variable domain, with the rest obtained from reference TRBV7-9 and TRBJ1-2, is as follows: DTGVSQNPRHKITKRGQNVTFRCDPISEHNRLYWYRQTLGQGPEFLTYFQNEAQLEKSRLLSDRFSAERPKGSFSTLEIQRTEQGDSAMYLCASRWTLQGRDGYTFGSGTRLTVV.

The chain links TRBV29-1 to TRBJ1-1, with 7 positions matching TRBD1. There are 11 residues in the CDR3. Unmatched junction bases numbered 3, after V lost 6 bases and J lost 5 bases. Germline assignment: CDR1 SQVTM and CDR2 ANQGSEA. The CDR3, as DNA: TGCAGCGTCACAGGGGAAACTGAAGCTTTCTTT. Protein sequence: CSVTGETEAFF.

This clonotype appeared a few times. The chain links TRBV10-3 to TRBJ2-7; TRBD2 matches 11 bases. The CDR3 is 16 residues long. Germline lookup yields CDR1 ENHRY and CDR2 SYGVKD. Trimming cost V 2 bases and J 3 bases; bases outside gene matches: 6. This CDR3 is CAISEPEGTSGYEQYF. The CDR3 DNA follows: TGTGCCATCAGTGAGCCTGAGGGGACTAGCGGCTACGAGCAGTACTTC.

The chain links TRBV29-1 to TRBJ2-6, with D possibly being TRBD2 (6 bases). Trimming pared 6 bases from V and 11 bases from J, leaving 17 bases between. The CDR3 length is 13 residues. Germline values: CDR1 SQVTM, CDR2 ANQGSEA. The CDR3 spells CSVPGLGTYVLTF. The DNA of the CDR3 is TGCAGCGTGCCGGGACTGGGAACCTACGTCCTGACTTTC.

This clonotype was found many times. The rearrangement links TRBV19 to TRBJ2-6, with D unresolved. The CDR3 is made up of 13 amino acids. V was trimmed by 7 bases and J by 0 bases, leaving 4 bases between them. Germline CDR1 reads LNHDA; CDR2 reads SQIVND (reference sequence). The CDR3: CASIGSGANVLTF. Written as DNA, the CDR3 is TGTGCCAGTATCGGCTCTGGGGCCAACGTCCTGACTTTC.

The rearrangement uses TRBV6-2 or TRBV6-3 and TRBJ1-1; 7 positions agree with TRBD1. The CDR3 is 14 amino acids. CDR1 and CDR2 (germline): MNHEY, SVGEGT. Trimming took 8 bases from V and 5 from J; bases not matched to a gene: 11. Written as DNA, the CDR3 is TGTGCCAGCGAGGGGGACAGCCTGAGGACTGAAGCTTTCTTT. This sequence encodes CASEGDSLRTEAFF.

The V call is TRBV7-9, the J call TRBJ2-7; possibly TRBD1 for D (5 bases). Between the trimmed V and J ends, which lost 3 bases and 4 bases, there was a span of 16 bases. The CDR3 has 15 amino acids. CDR1 and CDR2 (germline): SEHNR, FQNEAQ (reference sequence). This chain's CDR3 is CASSFAQGGRYEQYF. The CDR3 nucleotides are TGTGCCAGCAGCTTCGCCCAGGGTGGACGATACGAGCAGTACTTC. Filled out from reference TRBV7-9 and TRBJ2-7, the complete variable domain reads DTGVSQNPRHKITKRGQNVTFRCDPISEHNRLYWYRQTLGQGPEFLTYFQNEAQLEKSRLLSDRFSAERPKGSFSTLEIQRTEQGDSAMYLCASSFAQGGRYEQYFGPGTRLTVT.

This chain links TRBV25-1 with TRBJ2-2; D uncertain. Germline CDR1 and CDR2: MGHDK and SYGVNS. V was pared by 2 bases and J by 8 bases, with 3 bases between. This CDR3 has 11 residues. The CDR3 here is CASSERGELFF. CDR3 DNA: TGTGCCAGCAGTGAAAGAGGGGAGCTGTTTTTT.

This sequence joins TRBV9 and TRBJ1-4; the match to TRBD1 covers 7 bases. The CDR3 has 15 residues. With 3 bases clipped from V and 5 bases from J, the junction kept 7 bases outside the gene matches. Germline CDR1 SGDLS, CDR2 YYNGEE. The CDR3, as DNA: TGTGCCAGCAGCGGTCCGCAGGGGGTGAATGAAAAACTGTTTTTT. This codes for CASSGPQGVNEKLFF.

Note on this clonotype: A much larger clone lies one base from this, so it may be a read error. This chain uses TRBV7-9 with TRBJ1-2; no firm D call. The CDR3 has 12 residues. Germline CDR1 SEHNR, CDR2 FQNEAQ (reference sequence). Here the CDR3 reads CASSFMGYGCTF. CDR3 bases: TGTGCCAGCAGCTTCATGGGTTATGGCTGCACCTTC.

This clonotype has only a few counts. This chain joins TRBV5-1 and TRBJ2-7; 8 bases are shared with TRBD2. From germline, CDR1 is SGHRS and CDR2 YFSETQ. The CDR3 length is 13 residues. Germline trimming cut 4 bases from V and 5 bases from J; bases unmatched to any gene: 5. The CDR3 sequence is CASSPGGVHEQYF. Here the CDR3 DNA reads TGCGCCAGCAGCCCGGGGGGGGTCCACGAGCAGTACTTC. The full variable domain, completed using reference TRBV5-1 and TRBJ2-7, is KAGVTQTPRYLIKTRGQQVTLSCSPISGHRSVSWYQQTPGQGLQFLFEYFSETQRNKGNFPGRFSGRQFSNSRSEMNVSTLELGDSALYLCASSPGGVHEQYFGPGTRLTVT.

This clonotype was found many times. The genes are TRBV10-3 and TRBJ2-7; tentative D call: TRBD1 (6 bases). Trimming shortened V by 8 bases and J by 2 bases, and 13 bases separated the two germline ends. Germline loops: CDR1 ENHRY, CDR2 SYGVKD. CDR3 length equals 13 residues. The CDR3 nucleotides are TGTGCCATCGCGGCAGGGGTAACCTACGAGCAGTACTTC. This sequence encodes CAIAAGVTYEQYF.

In the case of this clonotype: At one end the junction does not follow the germline gene, possibly because of a read error. The chain recombines TRBV7-3 with TRBJ1-2; D is perhaps TRBD1 (5 bases). Germline V gives CDR1 SGHTA, CDR2 FQGTGA. This CDR3 is built from 15 residues. CDR3 in amino acids: CASSQGEGLGYGYTF. CDR3 DNA: TGCGCCAGCAGCCAAGGGGAGGGGCTGGGCTATGGCTACACCTTC. Full variable domain (missing parts from reference TRBV7-3 and TRBJ1-2): GAGVSQTPSNKVTEKGKYVELRCDPISGHTALYWYRQSLGQGPEFLIYFQGTGAADDSGLPNDRFFAVRPEGSVSTLKIQRTERGDSAVYLCASSQGEGLGYGYTFGSGTRLTVV.

A word on this clonotype: A much larger clone differs from this one at a single base, so this may be a read error. The gene calls are TRBV25-1 and TRBJ2-5; D is possibly TRBD2 (7 bases). Germline V CDR1 and CDR2: MGHDK, SYGVNS. The CDR3 covers 14 residues. Trimming left V 5 bases short and J 5 bases short, with 15 bases between. The CDR3 DNA sequence: TGTGCCAGCAGTTATACCGCGGGGGCGGAGACCCAGTACTTC. Its translation is CASSYTAGAETQYF.

About this clonotype itself: A clone one base away is much larger, so this may be a read error. V and J are TRBV2 and TRBJ1-6, with TRBD1 matching over 10 bases. Germline CDR1 SNHLY, CDR2 FYNNEI. Trimming cost V 2 bases and J 9 bases; bases outside gene matches: 7. CDR3 length equals 16 residues. CDR3 nucleotides: TGTGCCAGCAGTGAATACCCGACAGGGGGCTGTTCACCCCTCCACTTT. It yields the protein CASSEYPTGGCSPLHF.

V and J are TRBV19 and TRBJ1-2; 10 bases align to TRBD1. The junction had 6 bases not matched to a gene; V was cut back by 6 bases and J by 2 bases. The CDR3 is made up of 15 amino acids. The germline V gene encodes CDR1 LNHDA and CDR2 SQIVND (reference sequence). CDR3 DNA: TGTGCCAGTAGATCGGGACAGGGGCCGAACTATGGCTACACCTTC. Residues: CASRSGQGPNYGYTF.

This clonotype has a count of ten or more. V is TRBV10-3 and J is TRBJ2-6; D might be TRBD1 (5 bases). CDR3 size: 15 residues. The V and J ends lost 4 bases and 1 base respectively, with 8 bases between them. CDR1 is ENHRY, CDR2 SYGVKD, per germline. The CDR3 sequence: CAISARGSGANVLTF. The CDR3 DNA follows: TGTGCCATCAGTGCAAGGGGATCTGGGGCCAACGTCCTGACTTTC.

This clonotype was picked up many times. The genes are TRBV29-1 and TRBJ1-5, with TRBD1 matching over 9 bases. Germline values: CDR1 SQVTM, CDR2 ANQGSEA. This CDR3 is built from 14 residues. V was clipped by 6 bases and J by 4 bases; unmatched bases: 7. The CDR3 sequence: CSVAPTGGNQPQHF. CDR3 bases: TGCAGCGTAGCGCCGACAGGGGGGAATCAGCCCCAGCATTTT. Full variable domain (rest looked up from reference TRBV29-1 and TRBJ1-5): SAVISQKPSRDICQRGTSLTIQCQVDSQVTMMFWYRQQPGQSLTLIATANQGSEATYESGFVIDKFPISRPNLTFSTLTVSNMSPEDSSIYLCSVAPTGGNQPQHFGDGTRLSIL.